A single sample is the source of the 15 T cell receptor beta chains below, sequenced in a study of blood T cell repertoires in COVID-19. The data were produced by immunoSEQ multiplex PCR, yet TCRdb's version contains in-frame clones alone and is incomplete. The sample lists tens of thousands of clones, roughly four fifths occurring once. The sample was peripheral blood. The receptor source for this set is a man in his sixties or seventies with COVID-19, enrolled during active disease.

This rearrangement joins TRBV6-2 or TRBV6-3 to TRBJ2-7; 8 bases map to TRBD2. This CDR3 has 13 amino acids. The germline V gene has CDR1 MNHEY and CDR2 SVGEGT. The trim removed 6 bases at V and 6 bases at J, leaving 7 bases unmatched. CDR3 coding DNA: TGTGCCAGCAGCCCCGGGACTAGATTCGAGCAGTACTTC. Its protein is CASSPGTRFEQYF.

The gene calls are TRBV11-2 and TRBJ2-2, with D hard to call. The germline V gene encodes CDR1 SGHAT and CDR2 FQNNGV. V was trimmed by 1 base and J by 5 bases, leaving 5 bases between them. This CDR3 comprises 13 residues. The CDR3 DNA reads as TGTGCCAGCAGCTTAGTCGGGACCGGGGAGCTGTTTTTT. It translates to CASSLVGTGELFF.

The V call is TRBV24-1, the J call TRBJ2-7; a possible D gene is TRBD1 (8 bases). The CDR3 totals 14 residues. Germline assignment: CDR1 KGHDR and CDR2 SFDVKD. V lost 4 bases and J lost 3, with 12 bases in between. Here the CDR3 reads CATSEAGQDYEQYF. Here the CDR3 DNA reads TGTGCCACCAGTGAAGCGGGACAGGACTACGAGCAGTACTTC.

A few counts support this clone. The V call is TRBV3-1 (or the pseudogene TRBV3-2), the J call TRBJ2-7; D perhaps matches TRBD2 (6 bases). There are 14 residues in the CDR3. Germline CDR1 is LGHDT and CDR2 is YNNKEL (reference sequence). The V end was cut by 4 bases, the J end by 3 bases, with 13 bases between. Here the CDR3 DNA reads TGTGCCAGCAGCCCCCGCCGGGGGAACTACGAGCAGTACTTC. It translates to CASSPRRGNYEQYF.

The chain employs TRBV30 and TRBJ2-7; TRBD2 aligns across 8 bases. CDR3 length: 13 residues. The V segment lost 4 bases and the J segment 4 bases; nucleotides outside the gene matches: 6. CDR1 and CDR2 from the germline V gene are GTSNPN and SVGIG (reference sequence). CDR3: CAWTTGGRYEQYF. In DNA, the CDR3 is TGTGCCTGGACAACGGGCGGGAGGTACGAGCAGTACTTC.

This clone was counted many times. V usage is TRBV4-1 and J usage is TRBJ1-5; 9 bases line up with TRBD1. This CDR3 has 17 residues. Trimming cost V 0 bases and J 5 bases; bases outside gene matches: 8. Looked up from germline, CDR1 is MGHRA and CDR2 is YSYEKL. Here the CDR3 DNA reads TGCGCCAGCAGCCAAGATTGGCCCCGGGACAGGGATCAGCCCCAGCATTTT. Protein sequence: CASSQDWPRDRDQPQHF.

This rearrangement joins TRBV19 to TRBJ2-1, with 8 bases that match TRBD2. CDR3 length: 22 amino acids. The V gene's germline CDR1 is LNHDA and CDR2 SQIVND (reference sequence). V lost 9 bases, J lost 0 bases, and 28 bases stayed unmatched. DNA for the CDR3: TGTGCCAGCTCTGAGGAGGGATTGATAGCGGGATTACGACCGGGCTCCTACAATGAGCAGTTCTTC. Its translation is CASSEEGLIAGLRPGSYNEQFF. The full variable domain, rest sourced from reference TRBV19 and TRBJ2-1, is DGGITQSPKYLFRKEGQNVTLSCEQNLNHDAMYWYRQDPGQGLRLIYYSQIVNDFQKGDIAEGYSVSREKKESFPLTVTSAQKNPTAFYLCASSEEGLIAGLRPGSYNEQFFGPGTRLTVL.

This sequence joins TRBV7-9 and TRBJ1-1; the D gene is possibly TRBD1 (6 bases). There are 13 residues in the CDR3. Germline V gene sequence: CDR1 SEHNR, CDR2 FQNEAQ (reference sequence). Trimming removed 4 bases at V and 5 bases at J, with 11 bases between. CDR3 nucleotides: TGTGCCAGCAGCTCCCAGAGGGGGACTGAAGCTTTCTTT. Protein: CASSSQRGTEAFF.

V gene TRBV28 combines with J gene TRBJ2-7; 7 bases map to TRBD2. The CDR3 is 16 amino acids. The germline gives CDR1 MDHEN, CDR2 SYDVKM. The J segment lost 0 bases and the V segment lost 2 bases, leaving 7 bases of the junction unmatched. The CDR3 region has the DNA TGTGCCAGCAGTTTAGGGGAGGGGCGAGCCTCCTACGAGCAGTACTTC. As protein: CASSLGEGRASYEQYF.

The chain links TRBV12-2 to TRBJ1-5; the D call of TRBD1 is as the table states it, not checked on the DNA. TRBV12-2 constitutes a pseudogene. This CDR3 has 15 amino acids. CDR3 protein: CASRSTPDRGIPQHF. CDR3 nucleotides: TGTGCAAGTCGCTCAACCCCTGACAGGGGAATCCCCCAGCATTTT.

The CDR3 spells CASSPNGEVRETQYF. In DNA, the CDR3 is TGTGCCAGCAGCCCAAATGGGGAGGTTCGAGAGACCCAGTACTTC. This rearrangement joins TRBV9 to TRBJ2-5; the D gene is possibly TRBD2 (6 bases). Germline CDR1 SGDLS, CDR2 YYNGEE. This CDR3 is built from 15 residues. The V gene lost 4 bases and the J gene lost 4 bases, with 17 bases spanning the gap.

The CDR3 DNA reads TGTGCCAGCAGTGACGGCGGGACGACCACAGATACGCAGTATTTT. Protein sequence: CASSDGGTTTDTQYF. This sequence joins TRBV6-4 and TRBJ2-3, with TRBD2 as a possible D gene (6 bases). Germline loops: CDR1 MRHNA, CDR2 SNTAGT. The CDR3 is 15 amino acids. Trimming shortened V by 2 bases and J by 2 bases, and 11 bases separated the two germline ends.

J is TRBJ1-2 and V is TRBV7-9, with a weak D call TRBD1 (6 bases). V lost 0 bases, J lost 4 bases, and 18 bases lay in between. Germline lookup yields CDR1 SEHNR and CDR2 FQNEAQ (reference sequence). The CDR3 extends over 17 amino acids. The CDR3 nucleotides are TGTGCCAGCAGCTTAGCCAGGGGAACAGGCGTCGGCTATGGCTACACCTTC. Protein: CASSLARGTGVGYGYTF.

This sequence joins TRBV10-3 and TRBJ2-3, with D perhaps TRBD2 (6 bases). The germline V gene encodes CDR1 ENHRY and CDR2 SYGVKD. This CDR3 is 13 amino acids long. With 8 bases removed from V and 2 bases from J, the gap between germline ends came to 11 bases. The CDR3 protein is CAIGTGLTDTQYF. The CDR3 DNA follows: TGTGCCATCGGCACGGGACTCACAGATACGCAGTATTTT.

The V gene is TRBV28, the J gene TRBJ2-2, with D perhaps TRBD2 (6 bases). CDR3 length equals 14 residues. Germline lookup yields CDR1 MDHEN and CDR2 SYDVKM. The ends were cut back, 5 bases at V and 6 bases at J, with 13 bases in the middle. CDR3 in DNA: TGTGCCAGCAGTCCAACCACTAGCTCCGGGGAGCTGTTTTTT. Translating it yields CASSPTTSSGELFF.